Listed below are T cell receptor beta chains from one sample, sequenced in a study of OX40 agonist ivuxolimab in advanced cancers. Data came from immunoSEQ multiplex PCR; TCRdb stores just in-frame clones and leaves some out. The sample consists of some 60,000 clones, 70% to 90% of them appearing once. The sequenced sample was CD4+ or CD8+ T cells sorted from blood, obtained in a trial of the OX40 agonist ivuxolimab. These receptors were taken from an adult with an advanced solid tumor such as melanoma, head and neck, liver or kidney cancer. Both conserved end residues are part of each CDR3. Part of the rows lack a size; the others show once, few, many or a class for expanded clones.

TRBV7-8	NA	TRBJ1-5	CASSFRRDGQPQHF
TRBV7-2	NA	TRBJ2-3	CASSPDRGRLDLTDTQYF
TRBV5-4	NA	TRBJ2-1	CASSLRGGGASYNEQFF
TRBV11-1	once	TRBJ2-7	CASSELDRSYEQYF
TRBV7-6	NA	TRBJ2-5	CASSQAGGVQETQYF
TRBV9	NA	TRBJ2-5	CASSVVPSKETQYF
TRBV5-8	NA	TRBJ2-3	CASSPLDTQYF
TRBV19	NA	TRBJ1-1	CASSIVGSGTEAFF
TRBV18	NA	TRBJ1-2	CASSPDRTVYGYTF
TRBV5-5	NA	TRBJ1-1	CASSLTLKNTEAFF
TRBV21-1	NA	TRBJ1-2	CASSRFRTGRGYTF
TRBV6-6	NA	TRBJ2-7	CASSPPGQGAYEQYF
TRBV11-2	NA	TRBJ1-4	CASSLEGGRKLFF
TRBV6-5	NA	TRBJ1-5	CASSPKGQVQPQHF
TRBV6-1	NA	TRBJ2-7	CASSGLAGRTYEQYF
TRBV6-5	NA	TRBJ1-2	CASRPMTGNYGYTF
TRBV9	NA	TRBJ1-2	CASSVAWDSGGYTF
TRBV18	once	TRBJ1-2	CASSQEQSKTLYGYTF
TRBV5-1	NA	TRBJ2-4	CASSPNLDTIQYF
TRBV7-9	NA	TRBJ2-7	CATHRDRGTEQYF
TRBV27	NA	TRBJ2-7	CASSSPPGGGYEQYF
TRBV19	NA	TRBJ2-3	CASSILRGGDLTDTQYF
TRBV6-1	NA	TRBJ1-2	CASSEQGAGGNYGYTF
TRBV30	few	TRBJ1-1	CASSGTRAFF
TRBV6-4	NA	TRBJ1-2	CASSFGQGNGYTF
TRBV11-2	NA	TRBJ2-2	CASSSRGTGELFF
TRBV21-1	NA	TRBJ1-4	CASSRSATNEKLFF
TRBV5-1	once	TRBJ2-3	CASSAGTGGYTDTQYF
TRBV11-3	NA	TRBJ2-3	CASSKGQPADTQYF
TRBV5-1	NA	TRBJ2-5	CASSLGRWEAAQYF
TRBV5-4	NA	TRBJ2-2	CASSLGSGGSYNTGELFF
TRBV16	NA	TRBJ2-7	CASSQSKGWGEEQYF
TRBV5-1	NA	TRBJ1-1	CASRYDVLGTEAFF
TRBV2	NA	TRBJ1-6	CASRTGTGLDNSPLHF
TRBV30	NA	TRBJ1-6	CAWTLGGSIPPLHF
TRBV5-4	NA	TRBJ1-4	CASSGTGTAAEEKLFF
TRBV30	NA	TRBJ1-1	CAWSSKVGRSTEAFF
TRBV30	few	TRBJ1-5	CAWSKGNGNQPQHF
TRBV6-6	few	TRBJ1-2	CASRPPGRGGYTF
TRBV5-5	NA	TRBJ2-7	CASSLAGTYVYEQYF
TRBV11-3	NA	NA	CASSPEASRVDEQFF
TRBV5-4	NA	TRBJ1-4	CASSLTPGQKLFF
TRBV6-1	few	TRBJ1-1	CASSETVRGGGEAFF
TRBV10-3	NA	TRBJ2-7	CAISESGTPYEQYF
TRBV9	NA	TRBJ1-1	CASSDAPGTEAFF
TRBV27	NA	TRBJ1-1	CASSFRSENTEAFF
TRBV9	NA	TRBJ1-5	CASSVGTGAIQPQHF
TRBV7-8	once	TRBJ2-3	CASSLGGGGADTQYF
TRBV7-3	NA	TRBJ2-6	CASSPTPGGSSGANVLTF
TRBV2	NA	TRBJ2-5	CASSLQETQYF